The clone carrying this T cell receptor beta chain has only one observation. The antigen remains undetermined. It was the approximately 120-subject validation cohort, separate from the roughly 700-subject first cohort, to which the donors belonged. CDR1 SQVTM and CDR2 ANQGSEA come from the germline V gene. The CDR3 is 12 residues long. V was clipped by 0 bases and J by 4 bases, with 4 bases between them. These data belong to a study of cytomegalovirus exposure and HLA in healthy donors. The wider study: A later analysis reported the same platform for the 110 or so validation repertoires and the 666 first-cohort repertoires.

Broader study findings: The authors listed over 150 TCR beta chains as cytomegalovirus-associated. A few of the chains that were CMV-associated were confirmed in vitro to be specific for CMV antigens.

Profiled with immunoSEQ multiplex PCR; TCRdb holds only in-frame clones, not every one. The sample lists 190,000 or so clones, around 82% occurring once. Specimen: PBMCs. This clonotype was sampled from a woman under 30 in good health and CMV-seropositive. The chain employs TRBV29-1 and TRBJ1-3; D uncertain. The CDR3 region has the DNA TGCAGCGTTGAAGAGACAGGAAACACCATATATTTT. Translating it yields CSVEETGNTIYF.